This T cell receptor beta chain derives from a study of blood T cell repertoires in COVID-19. Looking at the study overall: The study drew acute and convalescent COVID-19 samples from the United States, Italy and Spain. In each case, the material was cDNA or gDNA derived from T cells, B-cell-depleted T cells, or PBMCs.

The J segment lost 0 bases and the V segment lost 9 bases, leaving 4 bases of the junction unmatched. The CDR3 contains 13 residues. Germline loops: CDR1 MNHEY, CDR2 SVGAGI. How the authors handled the data: Nucleated cell counts were estimated from reference gene primer amplification. The data were produced by immunoSEQ multiplex PCR, yet TCRdb's version contains in-frame clones alone and is incomplete. From that table come the V and J calls and clone size; the DNA was used to work out D and trimming. The sample records about 140,000 clones, 80% to 90% being singletons. The V call is TRBV6-5, the J call TRBJ1-2, with 7 bases that match TRBD1. Sequenced: peripheral blood. The TCR sequence derives from a woman in her fifties or sixties with acute or convalescent COVID-19. As DNA, the CDR3 is TGTGCCAGTGGGGACAGCTCTAACTATGGCTACACCTTC. Translating it yields CASGDSSNYGYTF.